This T cell receptor beta chain was identified during a study of vaccination and CD4 T cells after COVID-19. From germline, CDR1 is MNHNS and CDR2 SASEGT. Trimming took off 8 bases at V and 3 bases at J, with 13 bases between the two ends. There are 13 residues in the CDR3. Treatment specified: roughly 11-day PBMC culture with coronavirus spike peptide pools or control peptides (ViraFEST assay). In the case of this clonotype: Its specificity is not known.

At the Johns Hopkins FTIC core, DNA taken from cultured CD4+ T cells was sequenced by way of the Oncomine TCR Beta short-read assay. Using its own MiXCR run on the PCR reads, TCRdb lists one record per CDR3 protein. The table shows over 6,500 distinct CDR3 sequences, with roughly two thirds occurring only once. Sequencing used CD4+ T cells from blood, cultured in vitro. The rearrangement links TRBV6-1 to TRBJ1-2; possibly TRBD1 for D (5 bases). The sequence derives from a human donor who had recovered from COVID-19. The CDR3 protein is CASRGDGDYGYTF. The CDR3 DNA sequence: TGTGCCAGCCGGGGGGACGGCGACTATGGCTACACCTTC.